The entry that follows covers one TCR beta chain sequence. This sample was included in a study of cytomegalovirus exposure and HLA in healthy donors. At the level of the study: Early release data held tens of millions of unique TCRs from HLA-typed donors.

The study ran its PCR with 60 Vbeta and 13 Jbeta primers. Sequencing used immunoSEQ multiplex PCR; TCRdb keeps in-frame clones, though not all of them. The top ten hold around 3.2% of the sample, which has about 190,000 clones, roughly 77% seen once. The sequence derives from a woman aged 25 to 39 in good health and CMV-seropositive. The sequenced sample was PBMCs.

The CDR3, as DNA: TGTGCCAGCAGCGAGTACCGGGACAGGGGGCGCGGAAAACTGTTTTTT. It yields the protein CASSEYRDRGRGKLFF. This chain links TRBV9 with TRBJ1-4, with TRBD1 identical over 12 bases. The CDR3 is 16 amino acids. Trimming cost V 3 bases and J 10 bases; bases outside gene matches: 10. Per germline, CDR1 SGDLS and CDR2 YYNGEE.